This TCR beta chain was found in a study of regulatory T cells in long-lasting Graves disease. Findings and limits, study-wide: Since the sample size was small, accuracy may have been reduced.

Libraries of TCR beta came from iRepertoire HTBI primers plus Arm-PCR of CDR3 regions. TCRdb analysed the multiplex PCR reads with MiXCR anew, one entry per CDR3 protein. There are roughly 420,000 distinct CDR3 sequences in the sample; approximately 14% occur only once, and roughly 18% lies in the top ten. Time point of the sample: newly diagnosed GD, antithyroid drugs for less than 3 months. Preparation of the TCR library used RNA extracted from PBMCs. Regarding this clonotype: Its matching antigen is unknown.

The ends lost 6 bases at V and 1 base at J; junction bases unmatched: 6. The CDR3 has 15 residues. The germline V gene has CDR1 MNHEY and CDR2 SVGEGT. These records were also assigned to another study, of T cells in Graves' hyperthyroidism and ophthalmopathy.

The chain couples TRBV6-2 or TRBV6-3 to TRBJ1-5; 7 bases are a match to TRBD1. The TCR was taken from a woman aged 45-65 years with Graves disease. The sequences come from peripheral blood mononuclear cells (PBMCs), collected at new diagnosis, from a patient treated with antithyroid drugs. The chain's CDR3 is CASRPRDSSNQPQHF. The CDR3 region has the DNA TGTGCCAGCAGACCCCGGGACAGCAGCAATCAGCCCCAGCATTTT.